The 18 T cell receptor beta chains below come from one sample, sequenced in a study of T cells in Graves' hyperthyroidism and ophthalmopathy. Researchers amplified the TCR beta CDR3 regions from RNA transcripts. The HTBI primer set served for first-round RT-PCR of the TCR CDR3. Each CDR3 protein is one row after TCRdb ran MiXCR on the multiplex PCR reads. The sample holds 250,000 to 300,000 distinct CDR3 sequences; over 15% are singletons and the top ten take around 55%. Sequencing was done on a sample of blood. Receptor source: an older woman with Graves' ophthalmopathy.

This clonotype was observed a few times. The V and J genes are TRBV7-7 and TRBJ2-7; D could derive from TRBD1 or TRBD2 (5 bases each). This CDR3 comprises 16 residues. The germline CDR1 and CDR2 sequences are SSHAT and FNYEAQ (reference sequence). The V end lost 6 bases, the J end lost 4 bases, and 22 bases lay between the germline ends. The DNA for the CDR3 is TGTGCCAGCAGAGGAAGGGACCCCCACGCCTGGTACGAGCAGTACTTC. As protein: CASRGRDPHAWYEQYF.

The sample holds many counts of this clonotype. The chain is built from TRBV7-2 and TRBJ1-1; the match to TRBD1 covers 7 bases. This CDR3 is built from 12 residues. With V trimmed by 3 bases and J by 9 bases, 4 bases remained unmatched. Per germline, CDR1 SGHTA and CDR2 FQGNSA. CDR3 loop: CASSLTGLQAFF. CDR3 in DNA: TGTGCCAGCAGCTTGACAGGGTTACAAGCTTTCTTT.

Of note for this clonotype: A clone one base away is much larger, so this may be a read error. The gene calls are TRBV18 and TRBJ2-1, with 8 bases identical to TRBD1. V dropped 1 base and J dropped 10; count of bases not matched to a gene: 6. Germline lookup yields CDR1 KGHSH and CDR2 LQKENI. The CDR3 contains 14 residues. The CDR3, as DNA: TGTGCCAGCTCACCACAAGGACAGGGCTACGAGCAGTTCTTC. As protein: CASSPQGQGYEQFF. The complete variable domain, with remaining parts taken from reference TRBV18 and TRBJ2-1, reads NAGVMQNPRHLVRRRGQEARLRCSPMKGHSHVYWYRQLPEEGLKFMVYLQKENIIDESGMPKERFSAEFPKEGPSILRIQQVVRGDSAAYFCASSPQGQGYEQFFGPGTRLTVL.

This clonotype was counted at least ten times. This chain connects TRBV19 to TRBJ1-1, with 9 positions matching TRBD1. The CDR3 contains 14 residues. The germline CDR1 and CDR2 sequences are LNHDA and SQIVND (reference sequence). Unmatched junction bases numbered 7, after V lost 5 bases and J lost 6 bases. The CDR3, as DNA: TGTGCCAGTAGTGTTGAACAGGGGGCCGCTGAAGCTTTCTTT. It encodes CASSVEQGAAEAFF.

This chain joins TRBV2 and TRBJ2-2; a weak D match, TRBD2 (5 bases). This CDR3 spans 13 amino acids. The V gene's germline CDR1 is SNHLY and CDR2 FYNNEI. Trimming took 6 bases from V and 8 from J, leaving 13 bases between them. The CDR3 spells CASSPGRRGELFF. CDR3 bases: TGTGCCAGCAGCCCGGGTAGGAGGGGGGAGCTGTTTTTT.

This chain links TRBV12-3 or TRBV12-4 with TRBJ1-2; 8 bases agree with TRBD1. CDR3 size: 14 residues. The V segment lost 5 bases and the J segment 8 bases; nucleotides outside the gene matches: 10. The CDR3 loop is CASSLTDRVGGYTF. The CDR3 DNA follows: TGTGCCAGCAGTCTCACGGACAGGGTGGGCGGCTACACCTTC.

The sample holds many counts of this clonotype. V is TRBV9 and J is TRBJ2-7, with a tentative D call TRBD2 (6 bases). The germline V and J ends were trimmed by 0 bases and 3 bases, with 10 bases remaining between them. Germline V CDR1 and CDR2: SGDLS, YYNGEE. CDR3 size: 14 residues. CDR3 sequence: CASSVGRGSYEQYF. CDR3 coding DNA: TGTGCCAGCAGCGTAGGCCGGGGGAGCTACGAGCAGTACTTC.

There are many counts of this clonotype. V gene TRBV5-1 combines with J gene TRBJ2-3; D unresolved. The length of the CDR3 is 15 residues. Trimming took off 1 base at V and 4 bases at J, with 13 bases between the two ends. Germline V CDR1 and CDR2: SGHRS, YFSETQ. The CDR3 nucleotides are TGCGCCAGCAGCTTGATGCAGGCTGGCCCAGATACGCAGTATTTT. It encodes CASSLMQAGPDTQYF.

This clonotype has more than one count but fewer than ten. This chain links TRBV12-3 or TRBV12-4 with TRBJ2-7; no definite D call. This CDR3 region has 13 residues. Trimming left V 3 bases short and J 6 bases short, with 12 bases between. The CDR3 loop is CASSLAQSSEQYF. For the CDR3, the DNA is TGTGCCAGCAGTTTGGCCCAGAGCAGCGAGCAGTACTTC.

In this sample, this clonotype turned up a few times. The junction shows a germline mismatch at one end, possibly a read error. Written as DNA, the CDR3 is TGCGCCAGCGCTCAACAGGGGGCTGGTGGAACCACCATATATTTT. Residues: CASAQQGAGGTTIYF. The chain links TRBV10-2 to TRBJ1-3; 9 nucleotides align to TRBD1. This CDR3 contains 15 residues. The germline CDR1 and CDR2 sequences are WSHSY and SAAADI.

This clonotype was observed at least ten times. The CDR3 DNA is TGTGCCAGCAGCACAAGACAGGGTAGTTACAATGAGCAGTTCTTC. This translates into CASSTRQGSYNEQFF. The V gene is TRBV27, the J gene TRBJ2-1; 7 bases align to TRBD1. The CDR3 contains 15 residues. Germline trimming cut 6 bases from V and 4 bases from J; bases unmatched to any gene: 9. Germline lookup yields CDR1 MNHEY and CDR2 SMNVEV (reference sequence).

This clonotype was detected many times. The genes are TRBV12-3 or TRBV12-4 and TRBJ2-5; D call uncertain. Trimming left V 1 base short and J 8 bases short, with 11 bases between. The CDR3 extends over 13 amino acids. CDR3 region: CASSLGLKGTQYF. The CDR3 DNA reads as TGTGCCAGCAGTTTAGGCCTTAAGGGTACCCAGTACTTC.

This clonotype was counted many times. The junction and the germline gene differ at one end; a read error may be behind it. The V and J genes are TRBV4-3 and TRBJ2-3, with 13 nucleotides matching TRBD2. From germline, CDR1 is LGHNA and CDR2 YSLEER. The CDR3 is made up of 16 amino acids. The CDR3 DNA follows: TGCGCCAACAGCCACGGACTAGCGGGAGCGGGAGATACGCAGTATTTT. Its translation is CANSHGLAGAGDTQYF.

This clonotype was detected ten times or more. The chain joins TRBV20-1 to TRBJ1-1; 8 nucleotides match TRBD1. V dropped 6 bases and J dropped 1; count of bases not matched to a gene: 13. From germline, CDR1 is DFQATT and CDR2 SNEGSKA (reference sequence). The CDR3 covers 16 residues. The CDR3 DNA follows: TGCAGTGCATCTTTTCAGGGGGCAAGGGGGAACACTGAAGCTTTCTTT. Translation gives CSASFQGARGNTEAFF.

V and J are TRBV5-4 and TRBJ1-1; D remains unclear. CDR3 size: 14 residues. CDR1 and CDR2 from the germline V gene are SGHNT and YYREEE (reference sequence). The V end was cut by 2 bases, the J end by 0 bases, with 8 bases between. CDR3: CASSFASMNTEAFF. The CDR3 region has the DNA TGTGCCAGCAGCTTCGCCAGCATGAACACTGAAGCTTTCTTT.

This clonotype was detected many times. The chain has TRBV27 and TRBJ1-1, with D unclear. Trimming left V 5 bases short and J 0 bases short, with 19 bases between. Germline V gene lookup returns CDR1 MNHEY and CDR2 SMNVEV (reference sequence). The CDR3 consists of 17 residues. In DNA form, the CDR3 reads TGTGCCAGCAGTCTAATGCCGGACCGCTGGATGAACACTGAAGCTTTCTTT. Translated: CASSLMPDRWMNTEAFF.

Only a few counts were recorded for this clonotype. DNA for the CDR3: TGTGCTTTGGGTGAAATCACTGAAGCTTTCTTT. Its protein product is CALGEITEAFF. The V and J genes are TRBV28 and TRBJ1-1, with D unclear. The CDR3 runs to 11 residues. Germline-derived CDR1 and CDR2 are MDHEN and SYDVKM.

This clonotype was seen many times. The CDR3 nucleotides read TGTGCCAGCAGCCGATCGCCGGGACAGGGGGCTTACGAGCAGTACTTC. This gives the protein CASSRSPGQGAYEQYF. The genes are TRBV7-2 and TRBJ2-7, with 12 bases aligning to TRBD1. The V gene's germline CDR1 is SGHTA and CDR2 FQGNSA. Unmatched junction bases numbered 9, after V lost 5 bases and J lost 4 bases. The CDR3 is made up of 16 amino acids.